Given below is one T cell receptor beta chain in context. The CDR3 is 13 amino acids. Germline lookup yields CDR1 DFQATT and CDR2 SNEGSKA (reference sequence). Trimming removed 5 bases from V and 9 bases from J; junction bases left unmatched: 7. These data are taken from a study of blood T cells in healthy people across ages. Primers used in a second PCR of roughly 6 to 12 cycles were a sample-barcoded 5' primer and a J-beta primer mix. Via MiXCR, TCRdb re-called the 5' RACE reads, giving one row per CDR3 protein. The table includes fewer than 1.5 million distinct CDR3 sequences, approximately 42% detected once.

The chain is built from TRBV20-1 and TRBJ1-6; TRBD1 aligns across 7 bases. The sequencing input was blood. This TCR was recovered from a woman aged 18-29 years in good health. CDR3 amino acids: CSAHTGEGSPLHF. The CDR3 DNA is TGCAGTGCTCATACAGGGGAGGGTTCACCCCTCCACTTT.